A single sample is the source of the 18 T cell receptor beta chains below, sequenced in a study of shared clonotypes between healthy human individuals. Assay used: immunoSEQ multiplex PCR; TCRdb lists only in-frame clones, some missing. The table includes a few million clones, over 85% detected once. Sequenced input: naive CD4+ T cells from PBMCs. Subset defined: CD45RA+ positively selected. The origin of the receptors is a man younger than 30 in good health. Some clones in this sample may be carry-over from other donors' samples.

This chain connects TRBV5-6 to TRBJ1-1; D call uncertain. CDR1 SGHDT and CDR2 YYEEEE come from the germline V gene. V gave up 2 bases and J gave up 3 bases, with 5 bases separating them. The CDR3 runs 12 residues. This CDR3 reads CASSFQDTEAFF. In nucleotides, the CDR3 is TGTGCCAGCAGCTTCCAGGACACTGAAGCTTTCTTT.

The genes are TRBV6-1 and TRBJ1-3; D is unresolved. Germline V gene data show CDR1 as MNHNS and CDR2 as SASEGT. The V and J ends lost 7 bases and 0 bases respectively, with 10 bases between them. The CDR3 covers 14 residues. The CDR3 DNA follows: TGTGCCAGCACGACGTCCCCCTCTGGAAACACCATATATTTT. Translating it yields CASTTSPSGNTIYF.

This clone was recorded once. The chain uses TRBV7-3 and TRBJ1-1; D not resolved. Germline V gene sequence: CDR1 SGHTA, CDR2 FQGTGA. The V end was cut by 4 bases, the J end by 4 bases, with 10 bases between. The CDR3 is made up of 13 amino acids. CDR3 DNA: TGTGCCAGCAGCTCCCCCAGGAGCACTGAAGCTTTCTTT. Its translation: CASSSPRSTEAFF.

The chain carries TRBV30 and TRBJ1-3; D possibly corresponds to TRBD1 (5 bases). The CDR3 is made up of 14 amino acids. Germline V gives CDR1 GTSNPN, CDR2 SVGIG (reference sequence). V was cut by 1 base and J by 4 bases, with 11 bases left in between. DNA of the CDR3: TGTGCCTGGAGTGAAGGGGTGCAGGGAAACACCATATATTTT. Residues: CAWSEGVQGNTIYF.

The chain carries TRBV27 and TRBJ2-7, with 7 nucleotides matching TRBD1. V was clipped by 3 bases and J by 3 bases; unmatched bases: 5. Germline values: CDR1 MNHEY, CDR2 SMNVEV (reference sequence). This CDR3 comprises 14 residues. Here the CDR3 DNA reads TGTGCCAGCAGTTTCATGGGACAGTACTACGAGCAGTACTTC. It yields the protein CASSFMGQYYEQYF.

V usage is TRBV29-1 and J usage is TRBJ2-5; 8 positions match TRBD1. In germline, CDR1 is SQVTM, CDR2 ANQGSEA. The V and J ends lost 8 bases and 1 base, in that order; junction bases with no gene match: 6. The CDR3 totals 13 residues. The CDR3 region is CSPLGQAQETQYF. Written as DNA, the CDR3 is TGCAGCCCATTGGGACAGGCCCAAGAGACCCAGTACTTC.

The chain employs TRBV5-1 and TRBJ2-7; D is perhaps TRBD1 or TRBD2 (5 bases each). Between the trimmed V and J ends, which lost 4 bases and 3 bases, there was a span of 17 bases. The CDR3 covers 15 residues. Per germline, CDR1 SGHRS and CDR2 YFSETQ. The CDR3 reads CASSPNAKGSYEQYF. The CDR3 nucleotides are TGCGCCAGCAGCCCAAACGCAAAGGGGAGCTACGAGCAGTACTTC.

This CDR3 is CASSNRGEKLFF. The CDR3 DNA sequence: TGTGCCAGCAGCAACAGGGGCGAAAAACTGTTTTTT. The chain has TRBV6-5 and TRBJ1-4, with 7 nucleotides matching TRBD1. The CDR3 is 12 residues long. V was pared by 6 bases and J by 8 bases, with 3 bases of the junction left unmatched. Germline CDR1 MNHEY, CDR2 SVGAGI.

V gene TRBV7-2 combines with J gene TRBJ2-7; 10 nucleotides match TRBD2. CDR3 length: 14 residues. Germline V gives CDR1 SGHTA, CDR2 FQGNSA. After removal of 4 bases from V and 7 bases from J, the junction contained 7 bases not matched to a gene. DNA of the CDR3: TGTGCCAGCAGCTCGCTAGCGGGAGTGGTTGAGCAGTACTTC. Translated, it gives CASSSLAGVVEQYF.

This clone was detected only a few times. Within the sample, other DNA sequences also encode this same CDR3. This chain connects TRBV29-1 to TRBJ1-2; D is unclear. The length of the CDR3 is 10 residues. Trimming pared 1 base from V and 7 bases from J, leaving 4 bases between. Per germline, CDR1 SQVTM and CDR2 ANQGSEA. In nucleotides, the CDR3 is TGCAGCGTTGAAGTGGGTGGCTACACCTTC. This encodes CSVEVGGYTF.

This clone has only one observation. The chain has TRBV15 and TRBJ1-1, with D unclear. The CDR3 totals 13 residues. Germline V gene lookup returns CDR1 LNHNV and CDR2 YYDKDF (reference sequence). The V gene lost 3 bases and the J gene lost 5 bases, with 10 bases spanning the gap. Here the CDR3 reads CATSRGFVTEAFF. The CDR3 DNA reads TGTGCCACCAGCAGGGGATTTGTGACTGAAGCTTTCTTT.

This chain joins TRBV4-2 and TRBJ1-5; perhaps TRBD1 as D (6 bases). The V and J ends lost 3 bases and 2 bases respectively, with 14 bases between them. Germline loops: CDR1 LGHNA, CDR2 YNFKEQ. The CDR3 consists of 16 residues. The CDR3 DNA follows: TGTGCCAGCAGCCAGGGGGGGGCTTTTGGCAATCAGCCCCAGCATTTT. Its translation: CASSQGGAFGNQPQHF.

As regards this clone: The sample carries other DNA sequences with the same CDR3. This sequence joins TRBV28 and TRBJ2-7; D is uncertain. This CDR3 contains 12 residues. Trimming removed 5 bases at V and 6 bases at J, with 11 bases between. The germline gives CDR1 MDHEN, CDR2 SYDVKM. The CDR3 DNA reads TGTGCCAGCAGTCTGAGACTCGGCGAGCAGTACTTC. Its protein product is CASSLRLGEQYF.

The chain carries TRBV7-2 and TRBJ1-2, with 7 bases matching TRBD1. This CDR3 is 15 amino acids long. Germline V gene lookup returns CDR1 SGHTA and CDR2 FQGNSA. Trimming at V came to 5 bases and at J to 3 bases, leaving 9 bases not matched to a gene. The CDR3 nucleotides read TGTGCCAGCAGCCGGGGGACAGCTAACCACTATGGCTACACCTTC. Amino acids: CASSRGTANHYGYTF.

The chain combines TRBV28 with TRBJ1-2; 9 positions agree with TRBD1. The CDR3 contains 14 residues. J gave up 4 bases and V 6 bases, and 6 bases lay outside the gene matches. Germline CDR1 reads MDHEN; CDR2 reads SYDVKM. DNA for the CDR3: TGTGCCAGCAGAAACACAGGGGGCGCCTATGGCTACACCTTC. Its protein product is CASRNTGGAYGYTF.

This sequence joins TRBV19 and TRBJ1-1; D perhaps matches TRBD1 (6 bases). With 4 bases removed from V and 0 bases from J, the gap between germline ends came to 12 bases. Germline V gene sequence: CDR1 LNHDA, CDR2 SQIVND (reference sequence). The CDR3 is made up of 15 amino acids. The CDR3 sequence is CASSTRQEMNTEAFF. The CDR3, as DNA: TGTGCCAGTAGTACCCGACAGGAGATGAACACTGAAGCTTTCTTT.

The chain recombines TRBV5-8 with TRBJ1-5; D call uncertain. The ends were cut back, 0 bases at V and 0 bases at J, with 10 bases in the middle. This CDR3 region has 16 residues. CDR1 and CDR2 (germline): SGHTS, YDEGEE. This CDR3 is CASSLGTVNSNQPQHF. CDR3 nucleotides: TGTGCCAGCAGCTTGGGGACGGTGAATAGCAATCAGCCCCAGCATTTT.

V and J are TRBV7-9 and TRBJ2-1, with D possibly TRBD2 on 7 matching bases. The CDR3 has 15 amino acids. Trimming left V 3 bases short and J 3 bases short, with 12 bases between. Germline lookup yields CDR1 SEHNR and CDR2 FQNEAQ (reference sequence). The CDR3 sequence is CASSFGGGDYNEQFF. DNA of the CDR3: TGTGCCAGCAGCTTTGGCGGGGGCGACTACAATGAGCAGTTCTTC. Full variable domain (outside the CDR3, taken from reference TRBV7-9 and TRBJ2-1): DTGVSQNPRHKITKRGQNVTFRCDPISEHNRLYWYRQTLGQGPEFLTYFQNEAQLEKSRLLSDRFSAERPKGSFSTLEIQRTEQGDSAMYLCASSFGGGDYNEQFFGPGTRLTVL.